This record concerns one TCR beta chain sequence. The CDR3 sequence is 13 residues long. The V gene's germline CDR1 is SGHTA and CDR2 FQGNSA. Trimming shortened V by 5 bases and J by 7 bases, and 14 bases separated the two germline ends. TCRdb ran MiXCR on the RT-PCR reads and lists one entry per CDR3 protein. This table has about 700,000 distinct CDR3 sequences, 12% to 15% appearing once. The receptor was isolated from a female donor in good health, serving as a healthy control. Sequencing was performed on memory CD4+ T cells from blood. The rearrangement links TRBV7-2 to TRBJ1-1, with D tentatively TRBD1 (5 bases). The CDR3 DNA reads as TGTGCCAGCAGCGATCGACAGCTTTTTGAAGCTTTCTTT. This translates into CASSDRQLFEAFF.